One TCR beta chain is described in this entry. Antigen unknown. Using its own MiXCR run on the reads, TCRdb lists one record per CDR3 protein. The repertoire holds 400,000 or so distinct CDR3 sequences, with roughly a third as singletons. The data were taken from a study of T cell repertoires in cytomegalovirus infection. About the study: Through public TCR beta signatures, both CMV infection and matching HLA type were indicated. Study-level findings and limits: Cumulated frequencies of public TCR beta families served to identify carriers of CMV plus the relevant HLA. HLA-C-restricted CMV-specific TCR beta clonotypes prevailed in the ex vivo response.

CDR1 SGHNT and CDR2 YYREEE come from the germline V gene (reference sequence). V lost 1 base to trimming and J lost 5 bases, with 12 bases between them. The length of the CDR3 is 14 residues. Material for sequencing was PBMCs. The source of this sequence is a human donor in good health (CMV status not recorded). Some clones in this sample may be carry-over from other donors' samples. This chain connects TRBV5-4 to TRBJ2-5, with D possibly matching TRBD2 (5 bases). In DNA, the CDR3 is TGTGCCAGCAGCTTGTTCGGGGTGCGGGAGACCCAGTACTTC. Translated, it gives CASSLFGVRETQYF.